Sequencing of this T cell receptor beta chain was carried out in a study of blood T cells in healthy people across ages. Using a J-beta primer mix together with a sample-barcoded 5' primer, a second PCR was run for about 6 to 12 cycles. MiXCR, run by TCRdb on the 5' RACE reads, gives a single entry per CDR3 protein. The sample holds some 1,800,000 distinct CDR3 sequences, about 39% seen once. CDR1 WSHSY and CDR2 SAAADI come from the germline V gene. V was pared by 4 bases and J by 2 bases, with 8 bases between. This CDR3 contains 13 residues. The sequencing sample was made of blood. The TCR originated in a human donor in good health. The V gene is TRBV10-2, the J gene TRBJ1-2; D not certain. This CDR3 reads CASSAYANYGYTF. CDR3 coding DNA: TGCGCCAGCAGTGCCTACGCGAACTATGGCTACACCTTC.